Detailed here is one T cell receptor beta chain. This CDR3 has 15 residues. With V trimmed by 0 bases and J by 5 bases, 4 bases remained unmatched. CDR1 and CDR2 (germline): SGHDT, YYEEEE. This sample was included in a study of T cells after yellow fever vaccination. About the study: SMART-Seq v4 Ultra Low Input prepared the low-cell-number fractions.

In making TCR cDNA, 5'RACE template switching added a universal primer site and UMIs to it. TCRdb processed the 5' RACE reads anew with MiXCR; each CDR3 protein has one entry. The sample has about 430,000 distinct CDR3 sequences, roughly 20% seen once. The receptor comes from a young man who received the YFV17D yellow fever vaccine. Source: PBMCs, taken before the yellow fever booster vaccination. V usage is TRBV5-6 and J usage is TRBJ1-5, with 8 bases identical to TRBD1. As DNA, the CDR3 is TGTGCCAGCAGCTTGGGGACAGGGTGGTATCAGCCCCAGCATTTT. Its translation is CASSLGTGWYQPQHF. Based on the CDR3 plus reference TRBV5-6 and TRBJ1-5, the full variable domain is DAGVTQSPTHLIKTRGQQVTLRCSPKSGHDTVSWYQQALGQGPQFIFQYYEEEERQRGNFPDRFSGHQFPNYSSELNVNALLLGDSALYLCASSLGTGWYQPQHFGDGTRLSIL.